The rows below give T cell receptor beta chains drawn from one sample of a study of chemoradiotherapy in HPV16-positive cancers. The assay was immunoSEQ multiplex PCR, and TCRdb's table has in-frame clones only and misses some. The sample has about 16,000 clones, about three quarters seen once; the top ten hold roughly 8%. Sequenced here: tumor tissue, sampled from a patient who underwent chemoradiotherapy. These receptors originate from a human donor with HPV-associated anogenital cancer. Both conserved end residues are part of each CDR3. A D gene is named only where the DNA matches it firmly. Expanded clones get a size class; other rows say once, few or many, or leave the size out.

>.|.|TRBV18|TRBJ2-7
CASSPSVAPYEQYF
TGTGCCAGCTCACCAAGTGTAGCCCCCTACGAGCAGTACTTC
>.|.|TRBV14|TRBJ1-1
CASSLQKGKAFF
TGTGCCAGCAGCTTACAAAAGGGTAAAGCTTTCTTT
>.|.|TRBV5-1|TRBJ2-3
CASSLGRAMSDTQYF
TGCGCCAGCAGCTTGGGTCGGGCAATGTCAGATACGCAGTATTTT
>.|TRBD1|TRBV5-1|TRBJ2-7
CASSLETGDYEQYF
TGCGCCAGCAGCTTAGAGACAGGGGACTACGAGCAGTACTTC
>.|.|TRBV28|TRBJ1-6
CASSFGNSPLHF
TGTGCCAGCAGTTTCGGAAATTCACCCCTCCACTTT
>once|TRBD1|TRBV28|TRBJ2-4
CASRGQGALAKNIQYF
TGTGCCAGCAGGGGACAGGGGGCTTTAGCCAAAAACATTCAGTACTTC
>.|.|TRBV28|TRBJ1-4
CASSFSEKLFF
TGTGCCAGCAGTTTTAGTGAAAAACTGTTTTTT
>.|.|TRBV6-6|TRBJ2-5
CASSYSPPAETQYF
TGTGCCAGCAGTTATTCTCCACCAGCCGAGACCCAGTACTTC
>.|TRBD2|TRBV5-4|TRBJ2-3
CASSLAGGTDTQYF
TGTGCCAGCAGCCTAGCGGGGGGGACAGATACGCAGTATTTT
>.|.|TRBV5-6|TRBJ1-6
CASSLAGIGGLSPLHF
TGTGCCAGCAGCTTGGCCGGAATAGGGGGATTGTCACCCCTCCACTTT
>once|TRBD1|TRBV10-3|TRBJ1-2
CAISESGGGAGYGYTF
TGTGCCATCAGTGAATCTGGAGGGGGCGCCGGCTATGGCTACACCTTC
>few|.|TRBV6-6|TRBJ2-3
CASSYNRFTDTQYF
TGTGCCAGCAGTTATAACAGGTTCACAGATACGCAGTATTTT
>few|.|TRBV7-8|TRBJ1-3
CASSLGNTIYF
TGTGCCAGCAGCCTCGGAAACACCATATATTTT
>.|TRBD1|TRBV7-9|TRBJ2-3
CASSSGQGEWADTQYF
TGTGCCAGCAGCTCCGGACAGGGTGAGTGGGCAGATACGCAGTATTTT
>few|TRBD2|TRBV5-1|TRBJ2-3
CASSLVTSGPGQYF
TGCGCCAGCAGCTTGGTGACTAGCGGACCCGGGCAGTATTTT
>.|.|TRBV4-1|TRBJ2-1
CASSQEPNYNEQFF
TGCGCCAGCAGCCAAGAGCCTAACTACAATGAGCAGTTCTTC
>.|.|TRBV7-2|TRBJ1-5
CASTPQPGLVQPQHF
TGTGCCAGCACCCCACAACCGGGCCTCGTTCAGCCCCAGCATTTT
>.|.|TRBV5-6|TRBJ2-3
CASSSTETRTDTQYF
TGTGCCAGCAGCTCAACGGAGACCCGCACAGATACGCAGTATTTT
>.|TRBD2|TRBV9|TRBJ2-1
CASSPGTSGGAYNEQFF
TGTGCCAGCAGCCCCGGGACTAGCGGGGGGGCGTACAATGAGCAGTTCTTC
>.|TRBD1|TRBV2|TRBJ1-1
CASEGQGAGITEAFF
TGTGCCAGCGAGGGACAGGGGGCGGGTATTACTGAAGCTTTCTTT
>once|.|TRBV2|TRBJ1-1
CASIEGTEAFF
TGTGCCAGCATTGAGGGGACTGAAGCTTTCTTT
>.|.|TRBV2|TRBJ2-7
CASSEWDYEQYF
TGTGCCAGCAGTGAATGGGACTACGAGCAGTACTTC
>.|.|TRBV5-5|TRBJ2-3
CASSLDRADTQYF
TGTGCCAGCAGCTTGGATAGGGCGGATACGCAGTATTTT
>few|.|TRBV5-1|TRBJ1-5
CASSPYGGQPQHF
TGCGCCAGCAGCCCCTACGGTGGTCAGCCCCAGCATTTT
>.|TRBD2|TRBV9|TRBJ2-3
CASGGPASGGVDTQYF
TGTGCCAGCGGGGGTCCGGCTAGCGGGGGGGTAGATACGCAGTATTTT
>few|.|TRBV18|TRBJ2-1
CASSRQTGHSNEQFF
TGTGCCAGCTCACGACAAACTGGTCATTCGAATGAGCAGTTCTTC
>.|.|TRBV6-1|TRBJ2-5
CASRDRDKYQETQYF
TGTGCCAGCAGAGACCGGGACAAATACCAAGAGACCCAGTACTTC
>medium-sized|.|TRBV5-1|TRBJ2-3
CASRERSAQGSTDTQYF
TGCGCCAGCAGAGAAAGGAGCGCGCAGGGCAGCACAGATACGCAGTATTTT
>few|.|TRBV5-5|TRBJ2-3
CASSFVASHTTDTQYF
TGTGCCAGCAGCTTTGTCGCTAGTCATACCACAGATACGCAGTATTTT
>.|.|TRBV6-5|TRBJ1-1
CASKEVAEAFF
TGTGCCAGCAAGGAAGTGGCTGAAGCTTTCTTT
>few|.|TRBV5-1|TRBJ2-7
CASSLGQYEQYF
TGCGCCAGCAGCTTGGGCCAATACGAGCAGTACTTC
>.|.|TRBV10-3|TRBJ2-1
CAISSQGGNNEQFF
TGTGCCATCAGTTCGCAGGGTGGGAACAATGAGCAGTTCTTC
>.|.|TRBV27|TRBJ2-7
CASSTVRSSYEQYF
TGTGCCAGCAGTACTGTCAGAAGCTCCTACGAGCAGTACTTC
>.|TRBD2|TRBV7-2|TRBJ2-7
CASSYHRTSGGYEQYF
TGTGCCAGCAGCTATCATCGGACTAGCGGGGGCTACGAGCAGTACTTC
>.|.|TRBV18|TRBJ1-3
CASSPGTPQSGNTIYF
TGTGCCAGCTCACCAGGGACGCCTCAATCTGGAAACACCATATATTTT
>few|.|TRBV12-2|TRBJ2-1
CASRLTSGGALLGNEQFF
TGTGCAAGTCGTCTCACTAGCGGGGGGGCCTTATTGGGGAATGAGCAGTTCTTC
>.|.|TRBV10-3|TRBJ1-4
CAAGGEKLFF
TGTGCCGCGGGCGGGGAAAAACTGTTTTTT
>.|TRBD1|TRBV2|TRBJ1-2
CASRLQGGFYGYTF
TGTGCCAGCAGGCTCCAGGGGGGATTTTATGGCTACACCTTC